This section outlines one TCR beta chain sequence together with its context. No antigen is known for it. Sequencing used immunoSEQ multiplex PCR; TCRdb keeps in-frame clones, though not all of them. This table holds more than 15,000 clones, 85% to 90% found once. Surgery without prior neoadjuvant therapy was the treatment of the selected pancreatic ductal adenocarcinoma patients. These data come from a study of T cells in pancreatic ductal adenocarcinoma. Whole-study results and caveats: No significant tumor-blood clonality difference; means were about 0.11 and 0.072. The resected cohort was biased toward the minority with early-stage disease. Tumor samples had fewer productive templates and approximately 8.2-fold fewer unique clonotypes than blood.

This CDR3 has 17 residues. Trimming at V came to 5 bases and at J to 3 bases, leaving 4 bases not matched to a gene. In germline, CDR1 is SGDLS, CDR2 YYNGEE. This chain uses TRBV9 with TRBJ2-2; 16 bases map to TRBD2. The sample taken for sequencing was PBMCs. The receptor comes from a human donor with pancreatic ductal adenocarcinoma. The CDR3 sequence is CASRGLAGGPDTGELFF. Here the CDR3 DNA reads TGTGCCAGCAGGGGACTAGCGGGGGGGCCTGACACCGGGGAGCTGTTTTTT. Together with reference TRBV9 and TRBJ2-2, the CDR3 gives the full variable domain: DSGVTQTPKHLITATGQRVTLRCSPRSGDLSVYWYQQSLDQGLQFLIQYYNGEERAKGNILERFSAQQFPDLHSELNLSSLELGDSALYFCASRGLAGGPDTGELFFGEGSRLTVL.